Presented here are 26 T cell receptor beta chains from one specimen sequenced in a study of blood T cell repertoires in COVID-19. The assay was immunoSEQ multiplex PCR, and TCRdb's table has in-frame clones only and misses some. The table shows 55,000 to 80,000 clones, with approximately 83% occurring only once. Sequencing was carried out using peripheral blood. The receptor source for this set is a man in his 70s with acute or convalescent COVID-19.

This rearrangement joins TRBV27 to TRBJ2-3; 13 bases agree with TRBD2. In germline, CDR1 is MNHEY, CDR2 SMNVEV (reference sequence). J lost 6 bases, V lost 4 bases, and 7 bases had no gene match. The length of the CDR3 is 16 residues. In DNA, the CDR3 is TGTGCCAGCAGTTCCCTGACTAGCGGGAGGACGGATACGCAGTATTTT. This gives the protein CASSSLTSGRTDTQYF.

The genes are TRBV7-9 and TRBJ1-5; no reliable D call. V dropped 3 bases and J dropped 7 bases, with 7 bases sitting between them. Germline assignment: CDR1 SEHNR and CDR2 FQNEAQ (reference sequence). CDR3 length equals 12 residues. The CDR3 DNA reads TGTGCCAGCAGCTTTAGAGAACAGCCCCAGCATTTT. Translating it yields CASSFREQPQHF. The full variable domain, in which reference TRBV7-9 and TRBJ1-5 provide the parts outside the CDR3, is DTGVSQNPRHKITKRGQNVTFRCDPISEHNRLYWYRQTLGQGPEFLTYFQNEAQLEKSRLLSDRFSAERPKGSFSTLEIQRTEQGDSAMYLCASSFREQPQHFGDGTRLSIL.

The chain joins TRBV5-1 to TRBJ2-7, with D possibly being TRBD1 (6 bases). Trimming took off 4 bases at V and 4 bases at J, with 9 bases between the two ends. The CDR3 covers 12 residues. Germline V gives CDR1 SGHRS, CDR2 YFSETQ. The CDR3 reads CASSTTGYEQYF. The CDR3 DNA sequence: TGCGCCAGCAGCACTACAGGGTACGAGCAGTACTTC. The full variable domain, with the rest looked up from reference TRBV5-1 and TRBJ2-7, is KAGVTQTPRYLIKTRGQQVTLSCSPISGHRSVSWYQQTPGQGLQFLFEYFSETQRNKGNFPGRFSGRQFSNSRSEMNVSTLELGDSALYLCASSTTGYEQYFGPGTRLTVT.

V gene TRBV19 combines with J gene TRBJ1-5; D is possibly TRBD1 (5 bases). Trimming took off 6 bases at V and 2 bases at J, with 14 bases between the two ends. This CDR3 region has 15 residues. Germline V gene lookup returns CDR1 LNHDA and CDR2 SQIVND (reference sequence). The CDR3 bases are TGTGCCAGTAGCCCTCCGGGGGGGGGCAATCAGCCCCAGCATTTT. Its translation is CASSPPGGGNQPQHF.

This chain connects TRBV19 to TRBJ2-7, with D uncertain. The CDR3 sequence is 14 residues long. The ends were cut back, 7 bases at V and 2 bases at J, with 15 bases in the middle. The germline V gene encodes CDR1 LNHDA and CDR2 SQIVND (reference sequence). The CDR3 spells CASKKSGTTYEQYF. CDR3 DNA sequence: TGTGCCAGTAAAAAGAGTGGAACTACCTACGAGCAGTACTTC.

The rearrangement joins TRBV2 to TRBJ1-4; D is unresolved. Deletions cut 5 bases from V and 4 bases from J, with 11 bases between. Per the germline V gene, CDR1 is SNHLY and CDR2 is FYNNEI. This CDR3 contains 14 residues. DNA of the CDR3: TGTGCCAGCAGTCTTGCCGGCGGTAATGAAAAACTGTTTTTT. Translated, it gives CASSLAGGNEKLFF.

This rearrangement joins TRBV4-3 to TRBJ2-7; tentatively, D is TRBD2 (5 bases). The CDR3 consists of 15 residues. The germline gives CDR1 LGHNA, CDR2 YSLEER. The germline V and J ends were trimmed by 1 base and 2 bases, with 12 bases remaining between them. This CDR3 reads CASSQGYGMTYEQYF. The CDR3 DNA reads TGCGCCAGCAGCCAAGGGTACGGGATGACCTACGAGCAGTACTTC.

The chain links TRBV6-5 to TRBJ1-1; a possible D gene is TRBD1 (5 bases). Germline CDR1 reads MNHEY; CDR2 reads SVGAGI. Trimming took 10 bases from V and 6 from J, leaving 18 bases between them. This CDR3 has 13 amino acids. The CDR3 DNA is TGTGCCACCAAGACAGCAGGGATCCCTGAAGCTTTCTTT. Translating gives CATKTAGIPEAFF.

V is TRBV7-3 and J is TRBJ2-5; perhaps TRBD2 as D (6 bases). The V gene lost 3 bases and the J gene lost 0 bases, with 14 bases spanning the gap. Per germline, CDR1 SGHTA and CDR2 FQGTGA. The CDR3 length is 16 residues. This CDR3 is CASSLSGSGNQETQYF. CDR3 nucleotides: TGTGCCAGCAGCTTGTCCGGTAGCGGCAACCAAGAGACCCAGTACTTC.

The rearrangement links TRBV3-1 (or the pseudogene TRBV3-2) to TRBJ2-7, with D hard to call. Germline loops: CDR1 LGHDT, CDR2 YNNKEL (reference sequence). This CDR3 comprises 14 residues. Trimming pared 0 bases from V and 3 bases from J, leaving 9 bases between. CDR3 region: CASSQEFYSYEQYF. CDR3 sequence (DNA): TGTGCCAGCAGCCAAGAATTTTACAGCTACGAGCAGTACTTC.

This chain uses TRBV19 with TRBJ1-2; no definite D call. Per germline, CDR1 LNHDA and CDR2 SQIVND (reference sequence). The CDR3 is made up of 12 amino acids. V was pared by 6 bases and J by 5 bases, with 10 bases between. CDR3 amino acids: CASRAGSYGYTF. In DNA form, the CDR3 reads TGTGCCAGTAGAGCCGGGAGTTATGGCTACACCTTC.

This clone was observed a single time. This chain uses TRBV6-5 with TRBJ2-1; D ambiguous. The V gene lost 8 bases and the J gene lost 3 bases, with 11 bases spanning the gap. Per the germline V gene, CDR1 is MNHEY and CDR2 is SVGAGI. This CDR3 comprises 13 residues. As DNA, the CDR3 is TGTGCCAGCGAGAATCGGTACTACAATGAGCAGTTCTTC. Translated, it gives CASENRYYNEQFF.

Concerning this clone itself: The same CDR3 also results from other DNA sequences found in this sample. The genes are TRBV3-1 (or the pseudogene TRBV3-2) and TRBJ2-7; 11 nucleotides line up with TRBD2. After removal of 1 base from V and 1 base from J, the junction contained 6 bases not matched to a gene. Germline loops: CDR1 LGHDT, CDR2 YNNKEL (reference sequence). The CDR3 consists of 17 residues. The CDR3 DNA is TGTGCCAGCAGCCAAGGCACTAGCGGGAGTGGTTCCTACGAGCAGTACTTC. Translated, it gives CASSQGTSGSGSYEQYF.

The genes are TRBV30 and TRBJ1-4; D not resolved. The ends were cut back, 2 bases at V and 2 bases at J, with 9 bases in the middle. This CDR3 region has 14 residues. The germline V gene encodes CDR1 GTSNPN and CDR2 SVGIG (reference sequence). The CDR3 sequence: CAWSFTVTNEKLFF. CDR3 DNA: TGTGCCTGGAGTTTCACAGTCACTAATGAAAAACTGTTTTTT. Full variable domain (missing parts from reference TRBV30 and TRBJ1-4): SQTIHQWPATLVQPVGSPLSLECTVEGTSNPNLYWYRQAAGRGLQLLFYSVGIGQISSEVPQNLSASRPQDRQFILSSKKLLLSDSGFYLCAWSFTVTNEKLFFGSGTQLSVL.

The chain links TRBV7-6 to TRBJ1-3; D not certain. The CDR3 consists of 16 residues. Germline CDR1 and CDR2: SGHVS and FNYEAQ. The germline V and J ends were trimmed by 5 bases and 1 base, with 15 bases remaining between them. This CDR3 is CASSLAMRVSGNTIYF. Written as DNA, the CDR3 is TGTGCCAGCAGCCTGGCAATGAGGGTTTCTGGAAACACCATATATTTT. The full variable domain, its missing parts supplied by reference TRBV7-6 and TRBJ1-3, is GAGVSQSPRYKVTKRGQDVALRCDPISGHVSLYWYRQALGQGPEFLTYFNYEAQQDKSGLPNDRFSAERPEGSISTLTIQRTEQRDSAMYRCASSLAMRVSGNTIYFGEGSWLTVV.

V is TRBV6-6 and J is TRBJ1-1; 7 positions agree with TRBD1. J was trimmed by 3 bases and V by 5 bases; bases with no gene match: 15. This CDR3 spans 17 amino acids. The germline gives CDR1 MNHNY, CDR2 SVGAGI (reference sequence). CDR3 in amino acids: CASSRDRADWGDTEAFF. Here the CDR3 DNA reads TGTGCCAGCAGTCGTGACAGGGCCGATTGGGGTGACACTGAAGCTTTCTTT.

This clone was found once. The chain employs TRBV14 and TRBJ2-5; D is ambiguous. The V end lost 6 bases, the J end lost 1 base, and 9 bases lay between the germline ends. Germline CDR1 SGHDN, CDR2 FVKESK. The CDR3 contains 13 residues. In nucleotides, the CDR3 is TGTGCCAGCAGTGAACGGTCCCAAGAGACCCAGTACTTC. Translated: CASSERSQETQYF.

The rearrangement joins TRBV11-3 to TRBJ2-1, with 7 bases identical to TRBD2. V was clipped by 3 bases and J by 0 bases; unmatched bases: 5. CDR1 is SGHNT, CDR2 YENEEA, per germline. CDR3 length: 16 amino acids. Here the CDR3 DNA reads TGTGCCAGCAGCTTGGACGGGAGGTCCTCCTACAATGAGCAGTTCTTC. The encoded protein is CASSLDGRSSYNEQFF.

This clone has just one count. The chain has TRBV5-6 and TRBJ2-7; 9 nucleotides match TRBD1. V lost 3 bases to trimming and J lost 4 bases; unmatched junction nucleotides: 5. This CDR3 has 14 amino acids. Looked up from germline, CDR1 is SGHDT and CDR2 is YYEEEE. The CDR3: CASSSGQGWYEQYF. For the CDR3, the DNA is TGTGCCAGCAGCTCCGGACAGGGGTGGTACGAGCAGTACTTC. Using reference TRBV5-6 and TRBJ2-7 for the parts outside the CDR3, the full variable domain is DAGVTQSPTHLIKTRGQQVTLRCSPKSGHDTVSWYQQALGQGPQFIFQYYEEEERQRGNFPDRFSGHQFPNYSSELNVNALLLGDSALYLCASSSGQGWYEQYFGPGTRLTVT.

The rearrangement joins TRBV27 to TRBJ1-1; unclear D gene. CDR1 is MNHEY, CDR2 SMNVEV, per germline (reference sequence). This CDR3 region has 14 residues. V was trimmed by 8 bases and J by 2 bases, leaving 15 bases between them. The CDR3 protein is CASSGPGRNTEAFF. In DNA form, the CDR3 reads TGTGCCAGCTCCGGTCCTGGGAGAAACACTGAAGCTTTCTTT.

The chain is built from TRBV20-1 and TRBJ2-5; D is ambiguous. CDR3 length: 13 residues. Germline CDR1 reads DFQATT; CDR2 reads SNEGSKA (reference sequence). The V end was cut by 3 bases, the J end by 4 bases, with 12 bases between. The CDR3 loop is CSASDLALETQYF. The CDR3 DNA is TGCAGTGCTAGTGATTTGGCCCTAGAGACCCAGTACTTC.

CDR3 DNA sequence: TGTGCCAGCAGCCAAGATAGTGGGAGGTCCTACGAGCAGTACTTC. Translating it yields CASSQDSGRSYEQYF. V usage is TRBV14 and J usage is TRBJ2-7, with D possibly TRBD2 on 6 matching bases. Germline-derived CDR1 and CDR2 are SGHDN and FVKESK. With 0 bases removed from V and 1 base from J, the gap between germline ends came to 10 bases. The CDR3 length is 15 residues.

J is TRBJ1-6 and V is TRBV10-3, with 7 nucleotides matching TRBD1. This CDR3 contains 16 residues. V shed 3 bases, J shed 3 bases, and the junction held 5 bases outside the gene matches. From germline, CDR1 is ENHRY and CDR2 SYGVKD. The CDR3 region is CAISDLTGLYNSPLHF. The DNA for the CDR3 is TGTGCCATCAGTGATTTGACAGGGCTCTATAATTCACCCCTCCACTTT.

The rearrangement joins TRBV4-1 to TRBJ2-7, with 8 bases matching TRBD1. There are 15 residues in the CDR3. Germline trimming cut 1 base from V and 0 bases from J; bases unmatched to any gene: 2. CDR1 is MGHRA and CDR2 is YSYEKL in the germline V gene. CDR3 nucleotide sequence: TGCGCCAGCAGCCAAGGCCAGGGGGCCTCCTACGAGCAGTACTTC. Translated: CASSQGQGASYEQYF.

For the CDR3, the DNA is TGTGCTAGTGGTTTCTTTGGTCAGTCCCTTGAAGCTTTCTTT. Translated: CASGFFGQSLEAFF. The chain employs TRBV12-5 and TRBJ1-1; no clear D gene. The CDR3 length is 14 residues. The V end was cut by 3 bases, the J end by 7 bases, with 15 bases between. Germline CDR1 LGHNT, CDR2 FRNRAP.

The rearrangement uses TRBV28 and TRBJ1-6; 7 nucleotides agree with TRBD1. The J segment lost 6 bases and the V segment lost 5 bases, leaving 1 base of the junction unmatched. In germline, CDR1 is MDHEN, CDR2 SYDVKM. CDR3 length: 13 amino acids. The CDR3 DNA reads TGTGCCAGCAGTACAGGGGTTAATTCACCCCTCCACTTT. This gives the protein CASSTGVNSPLHF.